Listed below are T cell receptor beta chains from one sample, sequenced in a study of blood T cell repertoires in COVID-19. TCRdb's table, derived via immunoSEQ multiplex PCR, lists solely in-frame clones and lacks some. The data show around 280,000 clones, around 87% seen once. Material: peripheral blood. These receptors all come from a man in his sixties or seventies with acute or convalescent COVID-19. The CDR3 runs from the conserved cysteine through the conserved F or W. Size is stated for part of the rows, as once, few or many counts, or as a class when the clone is expanded.

clone size	V gene	CDR3 protein
-	TRBV24-1	CATSRQTMNTEAFF
once	TRBV5-1	CASSRIGQYNTGELFF
-	TRBV18	CATSIGSYNEQFF
-	TRBV24-1	CATSDAQAISYNEQFF
-	TRBV24-1	CASGGTNKETQYF
-	TRBV15	CATSNPEAQETQYF
-	TRBV5-1	CASQGQGMDEQFF
-	TRBV6-1	CASSEGNTYEQYF
-	TRBV19	CASSRGSGAVEETQYF
few	TRBV11-3	CASSGSDRGVYF
few	TRBV7-2	CASSARDSSYEQFF
-	TRBV5-4	CASSPSNRNYGYTF
-	TRBV3-1/TRBV3-2	CASSQAGQGAQQYF
-	TRBV4-3	CASSQDSGGRQPQHF
-	TRBV6-2/TRBV6-3	CASSYFRDSDTQYF
-	TRBV5-8	CASSLGLWGSTNQPQHF
-	TRBV5-4	CASSDHREPEENQYF
-	TRBV7-9	CASSLLQGGYTF
-	TRBV3-1/TRBV3-2	CASSQTLLQGNSNTEAFF